These T cell receptor beta chains were read from a single sample in a study of cytomegalovirus exposure and HLA in healthy donors. TCRdb keeps only in-frame clones here, not all; method: immunoSEQ multiplex PCR. The sample shows 200,000 or so clones, roughly 82% of them seen only once. Sequencing was carried out using PBMCs. The receptors here all came from a man younger than 35 in good health and CMV-seropositive. Each CDR3 is given with its conserved first and last residue. The D gene is left open where the match is weak. Some rows have no size entry. The others give once, few or many, or a class for an expanded clone.

D gene,V gene,J gene,clone size,CDR3 length,CDR3 protein,CDR3 DNA
-,TRBV5-1,TRBJ1-4,-,15,CASSTAGSTNEKLFF,TGCGCCAGCAGCACTGCAGGATCAACTAATGAAAAACTGTTTTTT
-,TRBV4-3,TRBJ1-2,-,16,CASSRGGQPISYGYTF,TGCGCCAGCAGCCGAGGTGGACAGCCCATATCCTATGGCTACACCTTC
-,TRBV29-1,TRBJ2-6,-,15,CSVRVGGSGANVLTF,TGCAGCGTGCGGGTGGGCGGGTCTGGGGCCAACGTCCTGACTTTC
-,TRBV11-3,TRBJ2-2,once,13,CASSSGSTGELFF,TGTGCCAGCAGCTCTGGGAGCACCGGGGAGCTGTTTTTT
TRBD1,TRBV6-4,TRBJ2-5,-,15,CASSDGAGGAETQYF,TGTGCCAGCAGTGACGGGGCAGGGGGCGCAGAGACCCAGTACTTC
-,TRBV30,TRBJ2-7,-,13,CAWSQKGTYEQYF,TGTGCCTGGAGTCAAAAGGGGACCTACGAGCAGTACTTC
TRBD2,TRBV7-2,TRBJ2-7,-,16,CASSPRLSGSAYEQYF,TGTGCCAGCAGCCCCCGGCTGAGCGGGAGCGCCTACGAGCAGTACTTC
TRBD2,TRBV29-1,TRBJ2-1,-,14,CSARLSGSLGEQFF,TGCAGCGCCCGCCTTAGCGGGAGTCTCGGTGAGCAGTTCTTC
-,TRBV19,TRBJ2-3,-,15,CASRGERRGTDTQYF,TGTGCCAGTCGCGGGGAGCGGAGAGGCACAGATACGCAGTATTTT
-,TRBV25-1,TRBJ2-7,-,12,CASSETGYEQYF,TGTGCCAGCAGTGAAACGGGGTACGAGCAGTACTTC
TRBD1,TRBV9,TRBJ2-2,-,16,CASSVRTGGNPGELFF,TGTGCCAGCAGCGTACGGACAGGGGGCAACCCCGGGGAGCTGTTTTTT
-,TRBV19,TRBJ2-3,once,17,CASSIRFPREMGDTQYF,TGTGCCAGTAGTATAAGGTTCCCACGGGAGATGGGAGATACGCAGTATTTT
TRBD1,TRBV7-9,TRBJ1-4,-,14,CASSLGQGGEKLFF,TGTGCCAGCAGCTTAGGACAGGGCGGGGAAAAACTGTTTTTT
TRBD2,TRBV10-3,TRBJ2-1,-,18,CAIGAGLAGGSSYNEQFF,TGTGCCATCGGCGCAGGACTAGCGGGAGGGAGCTCCTACAATGAGCAGTTCTTC
TRBD1,TRBV5-1,TRBJ2-7,-,17,CASSRTGDPTSGYEQYF,TGCGCCAGCAGCCGGACAGGGGATCCTACGTCAGGCTACGAGCAGTACTTC
-,TRBV5-1,TRBJ2-3,-,15,CASSLYGDSTDTQYF,TGCGCCAGCAGCTTGTACGGGGATAGCACAGATACGCAGTATTTT
-,TRBV9,TRBJ1-2,-,13,CASSPAGAGGYTF,TGTGCCAGCAGCCCGGCGGGGGCGGGAGGCTACACCTTC
-,TRBV27,TRBJ2-7,-,12,CASSFKLDEQYF,TGTGCCAGCAGTTTTAAACTCGACGAGCAGTACTTC
TRBD2,TRBV6-1,TRBJ2-1,once,17,CASSEDLAGGVVYEQFF,TGTGCCAGCAGTGAAGACCTAGCGGGAGGTGTGGTCTATGAGCAGTTCTTC
TRBD2,TRBV10-3,TRBJ2-5,-,15,CAISELTSGKETQYF,TGTGCCATCAGTGAGTTGACTAGCGGCAAAGAGACCCAGTACTTC
-,TRBV19,TRBJ1-2,-,13,CASNGAAFAGYTF,TGTGCCAGTAATGGGGCAGCCTTTGCCGGCTACACCTTC
TRBD2,TRBV2,TRBJ2-5,few,16,CASSGDLAGQQETQYF,TGTGCCAGCAGTGGAGACCTAGCGGGTCAACAAGAGACCCAGTACTTC
TRBD1,TRBV11-2,TRBJ2-2,-,16,CASSLRPGTGTGELFF,TGTGCCAGCAGCTTACGTCCCGGGACAGGGACCGGGGAGCTGTTTTTT
TRBD2,TRBV6-5,TRBJ2-2,-,15,CASSYQREPTGELFF,TGTGCCAGCAGTTACCAGCGGGAGCCCACCGGGGAGCTGTTTTTT
-,TRBV20-1,TRBJ2-1,few,11,CSGELNNEQFF,TGCAGCGGTGAGCTCAACAATGAGCAGTTCTTC
-,TRBV29-1,TRBJ2-3,-,11,CSVPGYSTQYF,TGCAGCGTACCAGGGTACTCTACGCAGTATTTT
-,TRBV28,TRBJ1-4,-,11,CASSSGNGLFF,TGTGCCAGCAGTTCGGGAAACGGACTGTTTTTT
TRBD1,TRBV2,TRBJ1-1,-,11,CAGQVNTEAFF,TGTGCCGGACAGGTGAACACTGAAGCTTTCTTT
-,TRBV9,TRBJ2-1,once,12,CASSSRGSEQFF,TGTGCCAGCAGCTCCCGGGGAAGCGAGCAGTTCTTC
TRBD2,TRBV9,TRBJ2-1,-,16,CASSVLGRASNNEQFF,TGTGCCAGCAGCGTTCTGGGGAGGGCCTCAAACAATGAGCAGTTCTTC
-,TRBV19,TRBJ2-1,-,14,CASSIGGTRNEQFF,TGTGCCAGTAGTATCGGCGGGACCCGCAATGAGCAGTTCTTC
TRBD2,TRBV2,TRBJ2-3,-,15,CASSVLAEGSDTQYF,TGTGCCAGCAGCGTACTAGCGGAGGGGTCCGATACGCAGTATTTT
TRBD2,TRBV7-2,TRBJ2-7,-,14,CASSLTSGSTGQYF,TGTGCCAGCAGCTTAACTAGCGGGAGTACGGGGCAGTACTTC
TRBD1,TRBV27,TRBJ1-1,-,15,CASSSLGTGYTEAFF,TGTGCCAGCAGTTCCCTCGGGACAGGGTACACTGAAGCTTTCTTT
TRBD1,TRBV19,TRBJ2-2,-,17,CASSMYGRGLDTGELFF,TGTGCCAGTAGTATGTACGGCAGGGGGTTGGACACCGGGGAGCTGTTTTTT
-,TRBV5-1,TRBJ2-2,-,15,CASSLEGDNTGELFF,TGCGCCAGCAGCTTGGAGGGAGACAACACCGGGGAGCTGTTTTTT
-,TRBV11-2,TRBJ2-7,-,14,CASSLGAFSYEQYF,TGTGCCAGCAGCTTAGGGGCTTTCTCCTACGAGCAGTACTTC
-,TRBV9,TRBJ2-1,-,13,CASSVVQGNEQFF,TGTGCCAGCAGCGTAGTCCAGGGGAATGAGCAGTTCTTC
TRBD1,TRBV5-1,TRBJ2-2,-,17,CASSASGTGGDTGELFF,TGCGCCAGCAGCGCCTCCGGGACAGGGGGCGACACCGGGGAGCTGTTTTTT
-,TRBV19,TRBJ1-2,few,15,CASSRGTTSAYGYTF,TGTGCCAGTAGTCGGGGGACGACCTCGGCCTATGGCTACACCTTC
-,TRBV4-2,TRBJ2-7,-,14,CASSQGRRRDEQYF,TGTGCCAGCAGCCAAGGGCGTCGGAGGGACGAGCAGTACTTC
-,TRBV6-1,TRBJ2-7,-,13,CATSRGLSYEQYF,TGTGCCACCTCCCGGGGACTCTCCTACGAGCAGTACTTC
-,TRBV19,TRBJ2-7,-,18,CASSIMGSGASHSYEQYF,TGTGCCAGTAGTATTATGGGTAGTGGGGCCTCCCACTCCTACGAGCAGTATTTC
TRBD2,TRBV7-3,TRBJ2-1,-,12,CASSTQGLAVFF,TGTGCCAGCAGCACACAGGGACTAGCGGTCTTCTTC
TRBD1,TRBV5-4,TRBJ1-2,-,16,CASSLPTGGGFGGYTF,TGTGCCAGCAGCTTGCCCACAGGGGGCGGCTTTGGGGGCTACACCTTC
-,TRBV12-5,TRBJ2-1,-,14,CASGFGGLDNEQFF,TGTGCTAGTGGTTTTGGGGGCCTCGACAATGAGCAGTTCTTC
TRBD1,TRBV19,TRBJ1-2,-,14,CASSIGTGRYGYTF,TGTGCCAGTAGTATCGGGACAGGGCGGTATGGCTACACCTTC
-,TRBV7-9,TRBJ2-7,few,16,CASSLVGVGPTYEQYF,TGTGCCAGCAGCTTAGTAGGGGTAGGACCGACCTACGAGCAGTACTTC
TRBD2,TRBV4-1,TRBJ2-1,-,17,CASSQVPERDYNNEQFF,TGCGCCAGCAGCCAAGTTCCAGAGCGGGACTACAACAATGAGCAGTTCTTC
TRBD2,TRBV28,TRBJ2-7,-,16,CASSEGLATATTEQYF,TGTGCCAGCAGTGAGGGACTAGCGACGGCCACCACCGAGCAGTACTTC